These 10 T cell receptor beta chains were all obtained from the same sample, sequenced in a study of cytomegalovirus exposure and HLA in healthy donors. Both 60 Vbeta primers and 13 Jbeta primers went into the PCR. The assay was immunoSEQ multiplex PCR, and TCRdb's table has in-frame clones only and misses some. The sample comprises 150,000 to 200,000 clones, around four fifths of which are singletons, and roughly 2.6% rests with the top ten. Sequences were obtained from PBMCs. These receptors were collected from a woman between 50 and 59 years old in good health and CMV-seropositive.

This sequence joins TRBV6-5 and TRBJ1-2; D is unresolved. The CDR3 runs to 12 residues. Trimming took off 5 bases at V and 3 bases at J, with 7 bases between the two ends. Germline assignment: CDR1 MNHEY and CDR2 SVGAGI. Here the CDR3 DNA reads TGTGCCAGCAGTCGCGGCGACTATGGCTACACCTTC. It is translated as CASSRGDYGYTF.

The chain's CDR3 is CASSPTGKTGSPLHF. The CDR3 coding sequence is TGTGCCAGCAGCCCAACAGGGAAGACGGGTTCACCCCTCCACTTT. This chain uses TRBV7-2 with TRBJ1-6; D is possibly TRBD1 (6 bases). V was pared by 5 bases and J by 9 bases, with 17 bases between. The germline CDR1 and CDR2 sequences are SGHTA and FQGNSA. The CDR3 is 15 residues long.

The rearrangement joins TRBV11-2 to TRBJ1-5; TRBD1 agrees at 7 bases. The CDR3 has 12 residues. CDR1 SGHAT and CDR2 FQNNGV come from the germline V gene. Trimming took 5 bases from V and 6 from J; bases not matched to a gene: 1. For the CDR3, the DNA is TGTGCCAGCAGCCCAGGGGGTCAGCCCCAGCATTTT. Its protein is CASSPGGQPQHF.

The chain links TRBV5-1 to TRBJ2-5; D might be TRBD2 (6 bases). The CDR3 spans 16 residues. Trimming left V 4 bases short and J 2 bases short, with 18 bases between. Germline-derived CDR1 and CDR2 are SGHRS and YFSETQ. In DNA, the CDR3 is TGCGCCAGCAGCCCGGTCTCGGGCGGGGTACAAGAGACCCAGTACTTC. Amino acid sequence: CASSPVSGGVQETQYF.

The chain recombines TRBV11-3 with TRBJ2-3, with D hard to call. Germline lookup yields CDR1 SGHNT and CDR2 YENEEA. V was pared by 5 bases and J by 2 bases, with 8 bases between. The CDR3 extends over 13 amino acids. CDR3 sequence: CASSPRLTDTQYF. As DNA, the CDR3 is TGTGCCAGCAGCCCCAGGCTCACAGATACGCAGTATTTT. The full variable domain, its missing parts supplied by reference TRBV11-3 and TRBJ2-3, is EAGVVQSPRYKIIEKKQPVAFWCNPISGHNTLYWYLQNLGQGPELLIRYENEEAVDDSQLPKDRFSAERLKGVDSTLKIQPAELGDSAVYLCASSPRLTDTQYFGPGTRLTVL.

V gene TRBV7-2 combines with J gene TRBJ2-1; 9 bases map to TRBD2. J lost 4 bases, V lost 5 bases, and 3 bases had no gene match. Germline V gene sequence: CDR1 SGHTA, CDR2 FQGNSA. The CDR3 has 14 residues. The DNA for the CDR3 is TGTGCCAGCAGCCTCACTAGCGGGTACAATGAGCAGTTCTTC. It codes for CASSLTSGYNEQFF.

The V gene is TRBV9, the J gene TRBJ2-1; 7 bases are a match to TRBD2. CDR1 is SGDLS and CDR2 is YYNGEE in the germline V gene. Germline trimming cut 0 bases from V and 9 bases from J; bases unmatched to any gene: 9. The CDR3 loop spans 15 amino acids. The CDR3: CASSVDGRGGSEQFF. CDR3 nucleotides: TGTGCCAGCAGCGTAGATGGGAGGGGTGGTAGTGAGCAGTTCTTC.

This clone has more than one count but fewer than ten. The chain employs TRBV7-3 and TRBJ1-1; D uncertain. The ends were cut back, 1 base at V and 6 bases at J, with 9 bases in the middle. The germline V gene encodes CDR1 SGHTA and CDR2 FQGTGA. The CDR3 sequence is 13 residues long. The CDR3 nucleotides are TGTGCCAGCAGCTTAAGGGCCAAGGCTGAAGCTTTCTTT. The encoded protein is CASSLRAKAEAFF.

The CDR3 here is CASSQRGRGDYGYTF. The CDR3 coding sequence is TGTGCCAGCAGCCAAAGGGGGCGGGGGGACTATGGCTACACCTTC. This chain uses TRBV4-2 with TRBJ1-2; 7 bases align to TRBD1. CDR3 length: 15 residues. V gave up 2 bases and J gave up 3 bases; unmatched junction bases: 6. Germline V lookup: CDR1 LGHNA, CDR2 YNFKEQ.

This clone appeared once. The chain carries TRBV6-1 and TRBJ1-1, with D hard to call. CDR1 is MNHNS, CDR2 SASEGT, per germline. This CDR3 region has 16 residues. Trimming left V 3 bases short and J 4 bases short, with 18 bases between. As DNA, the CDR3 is TGTGCCAGCAGTGACCTTACCGGGTCCCTAGGCACTGAAGCTTTCTTT. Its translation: CASSDLTGSLGTEAFF.